A single sample is the source of the 3 T cell receptor beta chains below, sequenced in a study of human T cells and chemical hapten exposure. Time point denoted: patch test 3, about 24 weeks after DPC sensitization. Treatment given: therapeutic diphenylcyclopropenone sensitization with weekly scalp DPC. TCRdb ran MiXCR on the RACE reads and lists one entry per CDR3 protein. The data hold some 97,000 distinct CDR3 sequences, with roughly a quarter observed a single time. The source material was whole blood, sampled in connection with sensitization to the hapten diphenylcyclopropenone (DPC). Receptor source: a man aged 35 to 55 with alopecia areata. Some clones in this sample may be carry-over from other donors' samples.

V is TRBV7-2 and J is TRBJ2-1; 11 bases line up with TRBD2. The CDR3 sequence is 16 residues long. After removal of 5 bases from V and 1 base from J, the junction contained 4 bases not matched to a gene. Germline CDR1 and CDR2: SGHTA and FQGNSA. The CDR3 here is CASSPGLAVSYNEQFF. CDR3 coding DNA: TGTGCCAGCAGCCCGGGACTAGCGGTTTCCTACAATGAGCAGTTCTTC. Filled out from reference TRBV7-2 and TRBJ2-1, the complete variable domain reads GAGVSQSPSNKVTEKGKDVELRCDPISGHTALYWYRQSLGQGLEFLIYFQGNSAPDKSGLPSDRFSAERTGGSVSTLTIQRTQQEDSAVYLCASSPGLAVSYNEQFFGPGTRLTVL.

The gene calls are TRBV20-1 and TRBJ1-4, with D possibly being TRBD1 (5 bases). This CDR3 region has 13 residues. V was cut by 5 bases and J by 4 bases, with 11 bases left in between. Germline values: CDR1 DFQATT, CDR2 SNEGSKA (reference sequence). CDR3 bases: TGCAGTGCTTCGGGACGGTATAATGAAAAACTGTTTTTT. It specifies CSASGRYNEKLFF.

This sequence joins TRBV7-9 and TRBJ1-5, with TRBD1 as a possible D gene (6 bases). V dropped 5 bases and J dropped 0 bases, with 11 bases sitting between them. The CDR3 length is 15 residues. CDR1 and CDR2 (germline): SEHNR, FQNEAQ (reference sequence). CDR3 region: CASSPWTDSNQPQHF. CDR3 bases: TGTGCCAGCAGCCCTTGGACAGATAGCAATCAGCCCCAGCATTTT. Complete variable domain (other parts from reference TRBV7-9 and TRBJ1-5): DTGVSQNPRHKITKRGQNVTFRCDPISEHNRLYWYRQTLGQGPEFLTYFQNEAQLEKSRLLSDRFSAERPKGSFSTLEIQRTEQGDSAMYLCASSPWTDSNQPQHFGDGTRLSIL.